The clone carrying this TCR beta chain was counted a few times. Its antigen is undetermined. Germline CDR1 and CDR2: SGHKS and YYEKEE (reference sequence). Trimming removed 0 bases at V and 0 bases at J, with 9 bases between. This CDR3 is built from 15 residues. Only in-frame clones appear in the TCRdb table, and some are missing; sequencing was by immunoSEQ multiplex PCR. The data show roughly 46,000 clones, approximately 80% seen once. The data belong to a study of neoadjuvant anti-PD-1 for oral cavity cancer. Study-wide points: Higher pretreatment blood Treg/Th17 ratios correlated with higher pretreatment blood and lower post-treatment tumor TCRbeta clonality.

Described time point: after neoadjuvant nivolumab, at surgical resection. Patients had HPV-negative, locally advanced oral cavity squamous cell carcinoma. The receptor's source is a person aged 35-79 years with oral cavity squamous cell carcinoma. The rearrangement uses TRBV5-5 and TRBJ1-1; no definite D call. This specimen was PBMCs, taken after nivolumab (anti-PD-1) treatment. As DNA, the CDR3 is TGTGCCAGCAGCTTGGTTACAGCCATGAACACTGAAGCTTTCTTT. It is translated as CASSLVTAMNTEAFF.